These 10 T cell receptor beta chains were sequenced from one sample in a study of T cell repertoires in cytomegalovirus infection. These receptors lack a known antigen. TCRdb independently ran MiXCR on the reads; one entry per CDR3 protein. The sample contains fewer than 350,000 distinct CDR3 sequences, roughly 29% of which appear only once. The material sequenced was cultured PBMCs, taken from culture after CMV antigen stimulation. The receptors shown here come from a human donor in good health (CMV status not recorded). Some clones in this sample may be carry-over from other donors' samples.

This chain uses TRBV5-1 with TRBJ2-7; 11 bases match TRBD2. The germline CDR1 and CDR2 sequences are SGHRS and YFSETQ. There are 17 residues in the CDR3. After removal of 1 base from V and 4 bases from J, the junction contained 10 bases not matched to a gene. This CDR3 reads CASSLKGTSGFGYEQYF. The CDR3 coding sequence is TGCGCCAGCAGCTTGAAGGGGACTAGCGGATTTGGGTACGAGCAGTACTTC.

The chain carries TRBV6-1 and TRBJ1-1; TRBD1 matches at 10 bases. V was clipped by 6 bases and J by 3 bases; unmatched bases: 13. From germline, CDR1 is MNHNS and CDR2 SASEGT. This CDR3 comprises 17 residues. The CDR3 bases are TGTGCCAGCAGGGCAGGACAGGGGGGAAAAGAAGACACTGAAGCTTTCTTT. This codes for CASRAGQGGKEDTEAFF.

This clonotype was detected a few times. This rearrangement joins TRBV12-3 or TRBV12-4 to TRBJ1-5; D is perhaps TRBD1 (5 bases). CDR3 length: 13 residues. V was pared by 8 bases and J by 2 bases, with 10 bases between. The CDR3 loop is CASGHRGNQPQHF. The CDR3 nucleotides read TGTGCCAGCGGACACCGTGGCAATCAGCCCCAGCATTTT.

This clonotype was seen a few times. The chain uses TRBV24-1 and TRBJ2-5; 10 bases line up with TRBD1. The CDR3 length is 15 residues. Germline loops: CDR1 KGHDR, CDR2 SFDVKD. Germline trimming cut 3 bases from V and 5 bases from J; bases unmatched to any gene: 5. The CDR3 sequence is CATSDPGQGPETQYF. In nucleotides, the CDR3 is TGTGCCACCAGTGATCCGGGACAGGGGCCGGAGACCCAGTACTTC.

The CDR3 region has the DNA TGTGCCAGCAGTTCCCAAGGCCGGAGCGAGCAGTACTTC. Translated, it gives CASSSQGRSEQYF. The chain joins TRBV12-3 or TRBV12-4 to TRBJ2-7; D gene unclear. The germline V and J ends were trimmed by 4 bases and 6 bases, with 13 bases remaining between them. This CDR3 region has 13 residues.

The chain uses TRBV24-1 and TRBJ2-2; 7 nucleotides match TRBD1. Per germline, CDR1 KGHDR and CDR2 SFDVKD. J lost 6 bases, V lost 3 bases, and 6 bases had no gene match. The CDR3 consists of 15 residues. The CDR3 protein is CATSDRTGRSGELFF. CDR3 in DNA: TGTGCCACCAGTGATCGGACAGGACGGTCCGGGGAGCTGTTTTTT.

The V and J genes are TRBV2 and TRBJ1-6, with D possibly being TRBD1 (6 bases). The CDR3 has 15 amino acids. The germline V and J ends were trimmed by 6 bases and 4 bases, with 13 bases remaining between them. Germline V gene lookup returns CDR1 SNHLY and CDR2 FYNNEI. The CDR3 loop reads CASSPVGQYNSPLHF. The DNA for the CDR3 is TGTGCCAGCAGCCCGGTCGGACAGTATAATTCACCCCTCCACTTT.

This clonotype appeared many times. The rearrangement uses TRBV5-6 and TRBJ2-3; D gene uncertain. V shed 5 bases and J shed 0 bases, with 13 bases lying between them. The V gene's germline CDR1 is SGHDT and CDR2 YYEEEE. The CDR3 is made up of 15 amino acids. In DNA, the CDR3 is TGTGCCAGCAGATATAGATTAACTAGCACAGATACGCAGTATTTT. Its protein is CASRYRLTSTDTQYF.

This clonotype showed up just a few times. The chain recombines TRBV6-8 with TRBJ2-2; 7 positions match TRBD1. Germline V gives CDR1 MNHGY, CDR2 SAAAGT. Germline trimming cut 5 bases from V and 6 bases from J; bases unmatched to any gene: 12. This CDR3 is built from 16 residues. CDR3 DNA sequence: TGTGCCAGCAGTGACCCTGGACAGGTTAACGCCGGGGAGCTGTTTTTT. The encoded protein is CASSDPGQVNAGELFF.

This clonotype was seen a few times. The rearrangement uses TRBV7-9 and TRBJ1-3; no reliable D call. The CDR3 runs to 13 residues. Germline CDR1 SEHNR, CDR2 FQNEAQ (reference sequence). The V gene lost 1 base and the J gene lost 4 bases, with 5 bases spanning the gap. The CDR3 DNA sequence: TGTGCCAGCAGCTTAGGCACCGGAAACACCATATATTTT. Protein product: CASSLGTGNTIYF. Full variable domain (rest looked up from reference TRBV7-9 and TRBJ1-3): DTGVSQNPRHKITKRGQNVTFRCDPISEHNRLYWYRQTLGQGPEFLTYFQNEAQLEKSRLLSDRFSAERPKGSFSTLEIQRTEQGDSAMYLCASSLGTGNTIYFGEGSWLTVV.